This TCR beta chain was obtained from a study of CD4+ T cells in melanoma. Study-level results: CD8+ T cell, macrophage and B cell function reportedly correlated with neoantigen-specific CD4+ T cells. Reportedly, melanoma neoantigen-specific CD4+ T cells showed varied differentiation states.

Concerning this clone: Its cognate antigen is unknown.

Using immunoSEQ multiplex PCR, the repertoire was profiled, and TCRdb retains in-frame clones only, with some absent. The table includes over 100,000 clones, over 80% detected once. Per germline, CDR1 SNHLY and CDR2 FYNNEI. Germline trimming cut 6 bases from V and 2 bases from J; bases unmatched to any gene: 0. This CDR3 contains 12 residues. The clonotype was recovered from a human donor with melanoma. The sample taken for sequencing was peripheral blood. The rearrangement joins TRBV2 to TRBJ2-5, with 7 bases matching TRBD1. CDR3 sequence: CASRDRQETQYF. As DNA, the CDR3 is TGTGCCAGCAGGGACAGGCAAGAGACCCAGTACTTC. Together with reference TRBV2 and TRBJ2-5, the CDR3 gives the full variable domain: EPEVTQTPSHQVTQMGQEVILRCVPISNHLYFYWYRQILGQKVEFLVSFYNNEISEKSEIFDDQFSVERPDGSNFTLKIRSTKLEDSAMYFCASRDRQETQYFGPGTRLLVL.